The sequence of this T cell receptor beta chain was determined in a study of blood T cell repertoires in COVID-19. Background on the study: The cDNA or gDNA used as material had been derived from T cells, B-cell-depleted T cells, or PBMCs.

The CDR3 spans 14 residues. Trimming removed 3 bases from V and 5 bases from J; junction bases left unmatched: 4. Germline CDR1 is MNHEY and CDR2 is SVGAGI. Only in-frame clones appear in the TCRdb table, and some are missing; sequencing was by immunoSEQ multiplex PCR. The table shows tens of thousands of clones, with around 92% occurring only once. Material for sequencing was peripheral blood. This TCR was sampled from a human donor with active COVID-19. The donor label of this sample is uncertain. The genes are TRBV6-5 and TRBJ2-1; 7 bases match TRBD2. In DNA form, the CDR3 reads TGTGCCAGCAGTTATCCGGGACTAAACAATGAGCAGTTCTTC. Its translation is CASSYPGLNNEQFF.